This TCR beta chain was documented in a study of CD8 T cells in ankylosing spondylitis. General study results and limits: Peripheral blood held disease-linked clones only at relatively low frequency, and these were CD8+. As reported, disease-linked clones showed significant enrichment in matched ankylosing spondylitis synovial fluid. Ankylosing spondylitis blood appeared to be characterized by a TCR beta motif of about 8 highly homologous variants.

This clonotype was detected ten times or more. Antigen specificity is unknown. Germline V gives CDR1 SGHDT, CDR2 YYEEEE. The length of the CDR3 is 17 residues. V was clipped by 2 bases and J by 1 base; unmatched bases: 9. Quantitative molecular-barcoded 5'-RACE generated the TCR beta libraries. TCRdb passed the 5' RACE reads through MiXCR, listing each CDR3 protein once. In the table there are some 130,000 distinct CDR3 sequences, about 6.7% of which are singletons. The sequenced sample was blood, either unsorted or a sorted T cell fraction (not recorded which). The rearrangement joins TRBV5-6 to TRBJ1-1, with TRBD1 identical over 9 bases. The sequence derives from a female donor with ankylosing spondylitis or in good health (not recorded which). The CDR3 sequence: CASSFLQGAVGNTEAFF. The CDR3 bases are TGTGCCAGCAGCTTTTTACAGGGGGCAGTTGGGAACACTGAAGCTTTCTTT.